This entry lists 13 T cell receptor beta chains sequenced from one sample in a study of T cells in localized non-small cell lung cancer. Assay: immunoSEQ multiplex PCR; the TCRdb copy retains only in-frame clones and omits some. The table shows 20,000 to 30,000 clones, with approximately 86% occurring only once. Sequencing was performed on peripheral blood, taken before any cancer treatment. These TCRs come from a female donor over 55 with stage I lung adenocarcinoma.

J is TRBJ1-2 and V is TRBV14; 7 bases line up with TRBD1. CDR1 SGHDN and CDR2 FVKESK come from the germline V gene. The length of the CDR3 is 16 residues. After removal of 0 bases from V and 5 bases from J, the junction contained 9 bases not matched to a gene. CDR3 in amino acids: CASSQDPGQAGYGYTF. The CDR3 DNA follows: TGTGCCAGCAGCCAAGACCCCGGACAGGCGGGTTATGGCTACACCTTC.

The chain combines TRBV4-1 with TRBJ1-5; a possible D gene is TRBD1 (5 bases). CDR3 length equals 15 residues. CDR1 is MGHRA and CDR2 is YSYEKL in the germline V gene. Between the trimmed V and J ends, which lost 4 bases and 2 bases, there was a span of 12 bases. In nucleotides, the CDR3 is TGCGCCAGCAGCCCCACGGGGGGAGGCAATCAGCCCCAGCATTTT. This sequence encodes CASSPTGGGNQPQHF.

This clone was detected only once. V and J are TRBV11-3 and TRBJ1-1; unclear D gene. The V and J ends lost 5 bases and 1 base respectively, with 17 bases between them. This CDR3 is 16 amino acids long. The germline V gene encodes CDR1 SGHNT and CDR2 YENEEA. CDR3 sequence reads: CASSRVVGRPNTEAFF. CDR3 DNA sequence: TGTGCCAGCAGCCGGGTCGTAGGCAGGCCGAACACTGAAGCTTTCTTT.

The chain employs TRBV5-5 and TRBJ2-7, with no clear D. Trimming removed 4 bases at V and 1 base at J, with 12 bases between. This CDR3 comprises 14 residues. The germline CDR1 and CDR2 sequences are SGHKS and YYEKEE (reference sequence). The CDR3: CASSPWSGSYEQYF. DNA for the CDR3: TGTGCCAGCAGCCCTTGGTCAGGTTCCTACGAGCAGTACTTC.

The CDR3 loop reads CASSYSDRGRGGYTF. Written as DNA, the CDR3 is TGTGCCAGCAGTTACTCGGACAGGGGGCGGGGAGGCTACACCTTC. The V call is TRBV6-5, the J call TRBJ1-2; TRBD1 agrees at 11 bases. J was trimmed by 8 bases and V by 0 bases; bases with no gene match: 5. The length of the CDR3 is 15 residues. The germline V gene encodes CDR1 MNHEY and CDR2 SVGAGI.

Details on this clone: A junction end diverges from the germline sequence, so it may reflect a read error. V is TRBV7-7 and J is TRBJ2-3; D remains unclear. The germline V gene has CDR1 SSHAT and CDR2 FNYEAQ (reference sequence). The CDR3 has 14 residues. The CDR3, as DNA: TGTGCTAGCAGCTTAGAAGGGCTGGCAGATACGCAGTATTTT. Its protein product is CASSLEGLADTQYF.

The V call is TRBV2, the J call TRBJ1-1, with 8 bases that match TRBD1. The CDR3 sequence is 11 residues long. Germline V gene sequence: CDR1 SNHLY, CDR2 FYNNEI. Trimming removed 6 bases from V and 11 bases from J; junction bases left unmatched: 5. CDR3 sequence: CASSLQGGAFF. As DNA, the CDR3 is TGTGCCAGCAGCCTACAGGGGGGCGCTTTCTTT.

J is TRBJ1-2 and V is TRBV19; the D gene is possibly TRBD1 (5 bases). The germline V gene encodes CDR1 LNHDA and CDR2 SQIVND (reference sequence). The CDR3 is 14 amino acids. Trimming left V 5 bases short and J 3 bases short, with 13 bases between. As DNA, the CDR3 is TGTGCCAGTAGTCTCGAGGGGACCTACTATGGCTACACCTTC. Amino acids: CASSLEGTYYGYTF.

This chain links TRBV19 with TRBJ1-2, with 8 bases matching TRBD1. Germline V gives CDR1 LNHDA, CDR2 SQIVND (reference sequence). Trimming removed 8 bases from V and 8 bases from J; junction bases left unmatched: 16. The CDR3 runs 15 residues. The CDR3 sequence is CASSRTGTGLWGYTF. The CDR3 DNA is TGTGCCAGTTCGCGCACCGGGACAGGCCTCTGGGGCTACACCTTC.

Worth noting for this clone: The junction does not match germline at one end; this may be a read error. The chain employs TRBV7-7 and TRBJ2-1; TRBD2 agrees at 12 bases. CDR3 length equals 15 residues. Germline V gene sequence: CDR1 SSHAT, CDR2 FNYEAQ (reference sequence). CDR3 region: CASSAGTSGQGEQFF. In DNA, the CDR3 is TGTGCTAGCAGCGCGGGGACTAGCGGGCAGGGTGAGCAGTTCTTC.

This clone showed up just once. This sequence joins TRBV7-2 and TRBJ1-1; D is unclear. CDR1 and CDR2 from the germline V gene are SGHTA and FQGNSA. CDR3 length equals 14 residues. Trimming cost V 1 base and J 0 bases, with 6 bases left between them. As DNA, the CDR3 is TGTGCCAGCAGCTTAGGGCCCCTGAACACTGAAGCTTTCTTT. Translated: CASSLGPLNTEAFF.

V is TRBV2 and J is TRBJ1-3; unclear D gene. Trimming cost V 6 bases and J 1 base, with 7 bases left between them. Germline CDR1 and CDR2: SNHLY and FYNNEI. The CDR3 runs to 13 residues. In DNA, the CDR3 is TGTGCCAGCAGCCCCCCATCTGGAAACACCATATATTTT. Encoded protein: CASSPPSGNTIYF.

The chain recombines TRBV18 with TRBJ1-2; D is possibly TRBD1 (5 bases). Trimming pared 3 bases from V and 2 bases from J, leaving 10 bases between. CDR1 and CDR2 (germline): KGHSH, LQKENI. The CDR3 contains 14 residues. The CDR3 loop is CASSPSTVNYGYTF. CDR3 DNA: TGTGCCAGCTCACCTTCGACAGTGAACTATGGCTACACCTTC.